The 10 T cell receptor beta chains below come from one sample, sequenced in a study of T-cell memory formation after mild COVID-19. TCRdb re-derived calls from the 5' RACE reads in MiXCR, one entry per CDR3 protein. The sample yields hundreds of thousands of distinct CDR3 sequences, approximately 16% seen once. Sequenced input: PBMCs or a T cell subset sorted from them (not recorded which). Receptors originate from a man aged 18 to 30 who had mild COVID-19 (a few samples of this study predate the infection). Cell type and time point are not known.

This chain links TRBV20-1 with TRBJ2-4; D is ambiguous. From germline, CDR1 is DFQATT and CDR2 SNEGSKA (reference sequence). The CDR3 covers 12 residues. CDR3 coding DNA: TGCACCCCTGACACAACCGAAAACATTCAGTACTTC. It yields the protein CTPDTTENIQYF.

This clonotype appeared a few times. V usage is TRBV6-2 or TRBV6-3 and J usage is TRBJ2-2; D is perhaps TRBD2 (6 bases). Per the germline V gene, CDR1 is MNHEY and CDR2 is SVGEGT. The CDR3 covers 19 residues. V dropped 2 bases and J dropped 7 bases, with 26 bases sitting between them. Here the CDR3 DNA reads TGTGCCAGCAGTTACATGGTTCAGGGACGAAGCGGAGCGGGCGGGGAGCTGTTTTTT. It codes for CASSYMVQGRSGAGGELFF.

V gene TRBV9 combines with J gene TRBJ1-6; tentative D call: TRBD1 (5 bases). The CDR3 consists of 13 residues. Trimming removed 3 bases at V and 5 bases at J, with 6 bases between. Germline-derived CDR1 and CDR2 are SGDLS and YYNGEE. This CDR3 is CASSDRNNSPLHF. DNA for the CDR3: TGTGCCAGCAGCGACAGGAATAATTCACCCCTCCACTTT.

The rearrangement joins TRBV3-1 to TRBJ1-1; D might be TRBD1 (5 bases). The CDR3 is 15 amino acids. V lost 5 bases to trimming and J lost 4 bases, with 17 bases between them. Germline V gene sequence: CDR1 LGHDT, CDR2 YNNKEL (reference sequence). This chain's CDR3 is CASSKRTPATTEAFF. CDR3 sequence (DNA): TGTGCCAGCAGCAAACGGACACCAGCGACCACTGAAGCTTTCTTT.

The genes are TRBV6-5 and TRBJ2-1, with 8 bases aligning to TRBD2. Germline CDR1 is MNHEY and CDR2 is SVGAGI. The CDR3 length is 15 residues. The ends lost 4 bases at V and 8 bases at J; junction bases unmatched: 10. The DNA of the CDR3 is TGTGCCAGCAGTTTCCGACGGGGGGGCTCCTATGAGCAGTTCTTC. This encodes CASSFRRGGSYEQFF.

This clonotype has only a few counts. Mismatch with germline at one junction end may stem from a read error. The rearrangement links TRBV5-5 to TRBJ2-3; TRBD1 matches at 9 bases. Germline lookup yields CDR1 SGHKS and CDR2 YYEKEE (reference sequence). CDR3 length: 16 residues. This CDR3 reads CASSLGTGPSTDTQYF. In DNA, the CDR3 is TGTGCCAGCAGTTTGGGGACAGGGCCTTCCACAGATACGCAGTATTTT.

Only a few counts were recorded for this clonotype. This sequence joins TRBV7-9 and TRBJ2-1; TRBD2 matches 7 bases. V was clipped by 5 bases and J by 7 bases; unmatched bases: 14. Germline lookup yields CDR1 SEHNR and CDR2 FQNEAQ (reference sequence). The CDR3 loop spans 16 amino acids. Written as DNA, the CDR3 is TGTGCCAGCAGCCCCCGGAGCGGGGCCCGTAGGAATGAGCAGTTCTTC. It is translated as CASSPRSGARRNEQFF.

This clonotype appeared a few times. The gene calls are TRBV7-6 and TRBJ2-3; 13 bases align to TRBD2. Germline CDR1 is SGHVS and CDR2 is FNYEAQ. Unmatched junction bases numbered 2, after V lost 2 bases and J lost 0 bases. CDR3 length: 17 residues. CDR3 loop: CASSLSTSGGSTDTQYF. CDR3 bases: TGTGCCAGCAGCTTATCGACTAGCGGGGGGAGCACAGATACGCAGTATTTT.

This clonotype was detected only a few times. The gene calls are TRBV2 and TRBJ2-7, with 9 positions matching TRBD2. Germline V gives CDR1 SNHLY, CDR2 FYNNEI. V shed 5 bases, J shed 6 bases, and the junction held 5 bases outside the gene matches. CDR3 length: 13 amino acids. This CDR3 is CASSSGLAREQYF. The CDR3 DNA reads TGTGCCAGCAGTTCGGGACTAGCCCGCGAGCAGTACTTC.

At least ten counts were recorded for this clonotype. The rearrangement uses TRBV5-5 and TRBJ1-6; D not resolved. Per germline, CDR1 SGHKS and CDR2 YYEKEE (reference sequence). This CDR3 contains 14 residues. The germline V and J ends were trimmed by 3 bases and 0 bases, with 4 bases remaining between them. This CDR3 is CASSWGSYNSPLHF. For the CDR3, the DNA is TGTGCCAGCAGCTGGGGCTCCTATAATTCACCCCTCCACTTT.